This T cell receptor (beta chain) was sequenced during a study of blood T cells in healthy people across ages. Background on the study: About one barcoded TCR beta cDNA was captured per two T cells.

Germline lookup yields CDR1 MNHEY and CDR2 SVGEGT. This CDR3 has 16 residues. V was shortened by 0 bases and J by 2 bases, with 13 bases between the two germline ends. This clonotype was counted a few times. The antigen remains undetermined. Primed by a sample-barcoded 5' primer and a J-beta primer mix, a second PCR proceeded for about 7 to 12 cycles. TCRdb called the 5' RACE reads again in MiXCR, with one record for every CDR3 protein. The repertoire holds some 900,000 distinct CDR3 sequences, with less than 35% as singletons. Whole-study findings and limits: Since the PBMCs were unsorted, naive and antigen-experienced cells could not be conclusively compared. Correlation between TCR beta diversity and naive T cell percentage was strong.

V gene TRBV6-2 or TRBV6-3 combines with J gene TRBJ2-5; a possible D gene is TRBD2 (6 bases). This receptor was taken from an elderly woman in good health. The specimen sequenced was blood. CDR3 coding DNA: TGTGCCAGCAGTTACTCAATAGCGGCACCGCAAGAGACCCAGTACTTC. Translation gives CASSYSIAAPQETQYF.